Listed below are T cell receptor beta chains from one sample, sequenced in a study of blood T cell repertoires in COVID-19. Generated by immunoSEQ multiplex PCR, the TCRdb table keeps only in-frame clones and is missing some. The sample has about 250,000 clones, 65% to 85% seen once. Sequenced input: peripheral blood. Source of these receptors: a man between 45 and 60 years old with active or convalescent COVID-19. The CDR3 runs from the conserved cysteine through the conserved F or W. Each record gives: CDR3 DNA, CDR3 protein, D gene, CDR3 length, V gene, clone size, J gene. D genes are given only for firm matches. Not every row has a clone size; where given, it reads once, few, many or a size class.

CDR3 DNA: TGTGCCAGTGGAGTTCGGGAGAACTATGGCTACACCTTC; CDR3 protein: CASGVRENYGYTF; D gene: -; CDR3 length: 13; V gene: TRBV19; clone size: -; J gene: TRBJ1-2
CDR3 DNA: TGTGCCAGCAGCCCAGCCCCGGGATATGGCTACACCTTC; CDR3 protein: CASSPAPGYGYTF; D gene: -; CDR3 length: 13; V gene: TRBV7-2; clone size: -; J gene: TRBJ1-2
CDR3 DNA: TGTGCCAGCTCACCCACTAGCGGGGGGGCAAGTGAGCAGTTCTTC; CDR3 protein: CASSPTSGGASEQFF; D gene: TRBD2; CDR3 length: 15; V gene: TRBV18; clone size: many; J gene: TRBJ2-1
CDR3 DNA: TGTGCCAGCAGCAGGGCTAGCGGGGGTTACGAGCAGTACTTC; CDR3 protein: CASSRASGGYEQYF; D gene: TRBD2; CDR3 length: 14; V gene: TRBV7-8; clone size: -; J gene: TRBJ2-7
CDR3 DNA: TGTGCCAGCAGTTACAGGACACCGAGCTCTGGAAACACCATATATTTT; CDR3 protein: CASSYRTPSSGNTIYF; D gene: -; CDR3 length: 16; V gene: TRBV6-5; clone size: -; J gene: TRBJ1-3
CDR3 DNA: TGTGCCAGTAGTCTTGGACTAGCGGGGTCAGATACGCAGTATTTT; CDR3 protein: CASSLGLAGSDTQYF; D gene: TRBD2; CDR3 length: 15; V gene: TRBV19; clone size: once; J gene: TRBJ2-3
CDR3 DNA: TGTGCCAGCAGTTCAAGCCCTGGGCAGGGGGCGGTCTATGGCTACACCTTC; CDR3 protein: CASSSSPGQGAVYGYTF; D gene: TRBD1; CDR3 length: 17; V gene: TRBV27; clone size: -; J gene: TRBJ1-2
CDR3 DNA: TGTGCCAGCAGCTTAGTGGGGGGGTACCACGAGCAGTACTTC; CDR3 protein: CASSLVGGYHEQYF; D gene: TRBD2; CDR3 length: 14; V gene: TRBV5-6; clone size: -; J gene: TRBJ2-7
CDR3 DNA: TGTGCCAGCAGCCCCGGGACAGGGGAATATGGCTACACCTTC; CDR3 protein: CASSPGTGEYGYTF; D gene: TRBD1; CDR3 length: 14; V gene: TRBV3-1/TRBV3-2; clone size: -; J gene: TRBJ1-2
CDR3 DNA: TGCGCCAGCAGCCAAGATGGGGGGAGCTATGGCTACACCTTC; CDR3 protein: CASSQDGGSYGYTF; D gene: -; CDR3 length: 14; V gene: TRBV4-1; clone size: -; J gene: TRBJ1-2
CDR3 DNA: TGTGCCAGCAGACCCCAGGGGGCCGGGGAGCTGTTTTTT; CDR3 protein: CASRPQGAGELFF; D gene: TRBD1; CDR3 length: 13; V gene: TRBV6-5; clone size: -; J gene: TRBJ2-2
CDR3 DNA: TGCGCCAGCAGCGGAGGGGCGAACACTGAAGCTTTCTTT; CDR3 protein: CASSGGANTEAFF; D gene: -; CDR3 length: 13; V gene: TRBV5-1; clone size: -; J gene: TRBJ1-1
CDR3 DNA: TGTGCCATCATAGAGAGCTCTGGAAACACCATATATTTT; CDR3 protein: CAIIESSGNTIYF; D gene: -; CDR3 length: 13; V gene: TRBV10-3; clone size: -; J gene: TRBJ1-3
CDR3 DNA: TGCGCCAGCAGTGAGTCGCTGGCAGGGGCCAAAAACATTCAGTACTTC; CDR3 protein: CASSESLAGAKNIQYF; D gene: -; CDR3 length: 16; V gene: TRBV10-1; clone size: few; J gene: TRBJ2-4
CDR3 DNA: TGTGCCAGCAGCCCGCCGGGACTACTCTCCCACGAGCAGTACTTC; CDR3 protein: CASSPPGLLSHEQYF; D gene: TRBD2; CDR3 length: 15; V gene: TRBV5-4; clone size: -; J gene: TRBJ2-7
CDR3 DNA: TGTGCCAGCAGCGTAGCCCGCGTCAAACGTACAGATACGCAGTATTTT; CDR3 protein: CASSVARVKRTDTQYF; D gene: -; CDR3 length: 16; V gene: TRBV9; clone size: -; J gene: TRBJ2-3
CDR3 DNA: TGTGCCAGCAGCTCCTTTCGGGGACAGGGGGCGCCCACTGAAGCTTTCTTT; CDR3 protein: CASSSFRGQGAPTEAFF; D gene: TRBD1; CDR3 length: 17; V gene: TRBV7-2; clone size: -; J gene: TRBJ1-1
CDR3 DNA: TGTGCCAGCAGCGTAGGGGCTAGCGGGGGGAACACCGGGGAGCTGTTTTTT; CDR3 protein: CASSVGASGGNTGELFF; D gene: TRBD2; CDR3 length: 17; V gene: TRBV9; clone size: many; J gene: TRBJ2-2
CDR3 DNA: TGTGCCAGCAGTTACTCGAGGGACAACTCTTCACCCCTCCACTTT; CDR3 protein: CASSYSRDNSSPLHF; D gene: -; CDR3 length: 15; V gene: TRBV6-5; clone size: -; J gene: TRBJ1-6
CDR3 DNA: TGTGCCAGTAGTATCGGTCAAGGAAACACCATATATTTT; CDR3 protein: CASSIGQGNTIYF; D gene: -; CDR3 length: 13; V gene: TRBV19; clone size: -; J gene: TRBJ1-3
CDR3 DNA: TGTGCCAGCAGCTTAAAAGGGGATGGGGCAGATACGCAGTATTTT; CDR3 protein: CASSLKGDGADTQYF; D gene: -; CDR3 length: 15; V gene: TRBV5-6; clone size: -; J gene: TRBJ2-3
CDR3 DNA: TGTGCCAGTAGTTCTTCCCCGCGTGGCTACACCTTC; CDR3 protein: CASSSSPRGYTF; D gene: -; CDR3 length: 12; V gene: TRBV19; clone size: -; J gene: TRBJ1-2
CDR3 DNA: TGTGCCAGCAGTTACGTGCAGGGGGGTTACGAGCAGTACTTC; CDR3 protein: CASSYVQGGYEQYF; D gene: -; CDR3 length: 14; V gene: TRBV6-6; clone size: -; J gene: TRBJ2-7
CDR3 DNA: TGTGCCATCAGTGAAACCGGGGGTACCTACGAGCAGTACTTC; CDR3 protein: CAISETGGTYEQYF; D gene: -; CDR3 length: 14; V gene: TRBV10-3; clone size: -; J gene: TRBJ2-7
CDR3 DNA: TGTGCCACCAGTGATTTTGGGGGGGCGGGGAACACCGGGGAGCTGTTTTTT; CDR3 protein: CATSDFGGAGNTGELFF; D gene: -; CDR3 length: 17; V gene: TRBV24-1; clone size: -; J gene: TRBJ2-2
CDR3 DNA: TGTGCTAGCGGGCGAATTCAAGAGACCCAGTACTTC; CDR3 protein: CASGRIQETQYF; D gene: TRBD2; CDR3 length: 12; V gene: TRBV5-4; clone size: -; J gene: TRBJ2-5
CDR3 DNA: TGCAGTGCTAGTGGAGGCACTGAAGCTTTCTTT; CDR3 protein: CSASGGTEAFF; D gene: -; CDR3 length: 11; V gene: TRBV20-1; clone size: -; J gene: TRBJ1-1
CDR3 DNA: TGTGCCAGCAGCCAAGAGGAAATAGCGGGGGCGGTAGATACGCAGTATTTT; CDR3 protein: CASSQEEIAGAVDTQYF; D gene: TRBD2; CDR3 length: 17; V gene: TRBV4-2; clone size: -; J gene: TRBJ2-3
CDR3 DNA: TGTGCCTGGAGTGTCAGTCCCTCCGGCTACACCTTC; CDR3 protein: CAWSVSPSGYTF; D gene: -; CDR3 length: 12; V gene: TRBV30; clone size: once; J gene: TRBJ1-2
CDR3 DNA: TGTGCCAGCTCACCCGACAGGGCCAGCTCCTACGAGCAGTACTTC; CDR3 protein: CASSPDRASSYEQYF; D gene: TRBD1; CDR3 length: 15; V gene: TRBV18; clone size: -; J gene: TRBJ2-7
CDR3 DNA: TGCGCCAGCAGCTTGGGACAGGGTGGAAATGAGCAGTTCTTC; CDR3 protein: CASSLGQGGNEQFF; D gene: TRBD1; CDR3 length: 14; V gene: TRBV5-1; clone size: -; J gene: TRBJ2-1
CDR3 DNA: TGTGCCTGGAGTGTACTTGGACAGGGGGGCGAGCAGTACTTC; CDR3 protein: CAWSVLGQGGEQYF; D gene: TRBD1; CDR3 length: 14; V gene: TRBV30; clone size: -; J gene: TRBJ2-7
CDR3 DNA: TGTGCCAGCAGCTTGGCCGGACAGGGCATCTACGAGCAGTACTTC; CDR3 protein: CASSLAGQGIYEQYF; D gene: TRBD1; CDR3 length: 15; V gene: TRBV5-5; clone size: -; J gene: TRBJ2-7
CDR3 DNA: TGCGCCAGCAGCTCCTGGACGGGGACTAGCGGTGGAGATACGCAGTATTTT; CDR3 protein: CASSSWTGTSGGDTQYF; D gene: TRBD2; CDR3 length: 17; V gene: TRBV5-1; clone size: -; J gene: TRBJ2-3
CDR3 DNA: TGTGCCAGCAGCTTCCTGGCTGGAGCGGGGCCCGGGGAGCTGTTTTTT; CDR3 protein: CASSFLAGAGPGELFF; D gene: TRBD2; CDR3 length: 16; V gene: TRBV7-2; clone size: -; J gene: TRBJ2-2
CDR3 DNA: TGTGCCAGCAGCGTTTACGACAGGGGGCGAGGCTACACCTTC; CDR3 protein: CASSVYDRGRGYTF; D gene: TRBD1; CDR3 length: 14; V gene: TRBV9; clone size: -; J gene: TRBJ1-2
CDR3 DNA: TGCAGCGTCGACAAGCAGGGAGGGGTGTTTTTT; CDR3 protein: CSVDKQGGVFF; D gene: -; CDR3 length: 11; V gene: TRBV29-1; clone size: -; J gene: TRBJ1-4
CDR3 DNA: TGTGCCAGCAGCTTAGGACAGGGGGCAGGATACGAGCAGTACTTC; CDR3 protein: CASSLGQGAGYEQYF; D gene: TRBD1; CDR3 length: 15; V gene: TRBV5-6; clone size: -; J gene: TRBJ2-7
CDR3 DNA: TGTGCCAGTAGCCCTGACAGGGGGAAAGCTGATGGCTACACCTTC; CDR3 protein: CASSPDRGKADGYTF; D gene: TRBD1; CDR3 length: 15; V gene: TRBV19; clone size: -; J gene: TRBJ1-2